These 27 T cell receptor beta chains came from one sample sequenced in a study of T-cell reconstitution after alpha-beta-depleted transplantation in children (TCRdb year 2016). Receptor amplification or capture employed PCR. The data were produced on an Illumina HiSeq 2500. To normalize quantification of the TCRbeta repertoire, the TCR libraries were built with molecular barcoding that relied on unique molecular identifiers. The public reads were reprocessed in TCRdb via fastp at Q25 and MiXCR, keeping in-frame beta chains. Records with the same CDR3 protein are collapsed into one entry carrying the most frequent genes and DNA. This sample holds around 340,000 distinct CDR3 sequences; more than 10% were observed only once. The ten largest clonotypes hold 3.5% to 4.5% of the sample. This specimen was PBMCs, taken from the stem cell graft. The source is a human donor who donated a stem cell graft to a child with Fanconi anemia.

Many counts were recorded for this clonotype. This chain connects TRBV20-1 to TRBJ2-1; no definite D call. Germline V lookup: CDR1 DFQATT, CDR2 SNEGSKA (reference sequence). V was shortened by 1 base and J by 1 base, with 5 bases between the two germline ends. CDR3 length: 13 amino acids. As DNA, the CDR3 is TGCAGTGCTAGAGGGCTATCCTACAATGAGCAGTTCTTC. Translation: CSARGLSYNEQFF.

A few counts support this clonotype. Its ends do not fully match the called genes, so a read error is possible. The V call is TRBV7-7, the J call TRBJ2-1; the D gene is possibly TRBD2 (7 bases). CDR3 size: 18 residues. In germline, CDR1 is SSHAT, CDR2 FNYEAQ (reference sequence). CDR3 coding DNA: TGTGCTAGCAGCTTAGCGCTCGGGGGGCCGGCCTCCTACAATGAGCAGTTCTTC. This codes for CASSLALGGPASYNEQFF.

The rearrangement uses TRBV20-1 and TRBJ2-5; D may be TRBD2 (5 bases). V shed 4 bases and J shed 2 bases, with 17 bases lying between them. Germline V gene data show CDR1 as DFQATT and CDR2 as SNEGSKA (reference sequence). This CDR3 contains 15 residues. This CDR3 is CSATSDEGWQETQYF. The CDR3 nucleotides read TGCAGTGCTACTAGTGATGAGGGATGGCAAGAGACCCAGTACTTC.

The chain uses TRBV5-1 and TRBJ1-1; 12 bases agree with TRBD1. The CDR3 extends over 17 amino acids. The V and J ends lost 0 bases and 4 bases, in that order; junction bases with no gene match: 7. Germline values: CDR1 SGHRS, CDR2 YFSETQ. DNA of the CDR3: TGCGCCAGCAGCTTGGCCCCGGGACAGGGGGCGAGCACTGAAGCTTTCTTT. This encodes CASSLAPGQGASTEAFF.

The chain uses TRBV25-1 and TRBJ2-7, with TRBD2 as a possible D gene (5 bases). Trimming took 2 bases from V and 4 from J, leaving 12 bases between them. The CDR3 contains 14 residues. Germline CDR1 and CDR2: MGHDK and SYGVNS. CDR3 protein: CASSEGAREYEQYF. Written as DNA, the CDR3 is TGTGCCAGCAGTGAAGGTGCGAGGGAATACGAGCAGTACTTC.

The chain combines TRBV15 with TRBJ1-4; 7 bases are shared with TRBD1. The V gene end was trimmed by 0 bases and the J gene end by 1 base; junction bases not matched to a gene: 5. The CDR3 has 17 amino acids. Germline loops: CDR1 LNHNV, CDR2 YYDKDF (reference sequence). The CDR3 loop reads CATSRDKAGGTNEKLFF. The CDR3 coding sequence is TGTGCCACCAGCAGAGATAAGGCAGGGGGAACTAATGAAAAACTGTTTTTT.

This clonotype was found many times. The chain combines TRBV12-3 or TRBV12-4 with TRBJ1-1; D possibly corresponds to TRBD1 (6 bases). V was cut by 5 bases and J by 2 bases, with 12 bases left in between. This CDR3 spans 14 amino acids. This CDR3 reads CASSPRQDNTEAFF. The CDR3 nucleotides are TGTGCCAGCAGTCCCCGACAGGACAACACTGAAGCTTTCTTT.

This clonotype turned up a few times. The rearrangement links TRBV20-1 to TRBJ2-1; a possible D gene is TRBD1 (5 bases). Per germline, CDR1 DFQATT and CDR2 SNEGSKA (reference sequence). Trimming pared 7 bases from V and 3 bases from J, leaving 10 bases between. The CDR3 is made up of 12 amino acids. In DNA, the CDR3 is TGCAGTGTGTTAACAGGCTACAATGAGCAGTTCTTC. This translates into CSVLTGYNEQFF.

This clonotype was seen only a few times. The gene calls are TRBV20-1 and TRBJ2-7, with 7 bases fitting TRBD1. Trimming took 3 bases from V and 3 from J; bases not matched to a gene: 14. The CDR3 covers 16 residues. Germline assignment: CDR1 DFQATT and CDR2 SNEGSKA (reference sequence). The CDR3 DNA is TGCAGTGCTAGTAAGGGACAGAGTCCTTCTGGCTACGAGCAGTACTTC. Translation: CSASKGQSPSGYEQYF.

CDR3 DNA: TGTGCCAGCAGCCAAGGCGGGGGGGACGGAGATACGCAGTATTTT. This encodes CASSQGGGDGDTQYF. V usage is TRBV4-2 and J usage is TRBJ2-3; TRBD2 aligns across 9 bases. The CDR3 sequence is 15 residues long. Germline assignment: CDR1 LGHNA and CDR2 YNFKEQ. Losses at the gene ends were 1 base for V and 5 bases for J; bases not matched to a gene: 4.

The chain combines TRBV25-1 with TRBJ1-6; D unresolved. Germline V gene data show CDR1 as MGHDK and CDR2 as SYGVNS. CDR3 length equals 13 residues. The V end lost 4 bases, the J end lost 10 bases, and 11 bases lay between the germline ends. Here the CDR3 DNA reads TGTGCCAGCAGTGGGTTGGTGGGGTCACCCCTCCACTTT. Protein: CASSGLVGSPLHF.

J is TRBJ1-1 and V is TRBV20-1; TRBD1 is a possible D gene (6 bases). Per germline, CDR1 DFQATT and CDR2 SNEGSKA (reference sequence). The CDR3 spans 11 residues. The CDR3 sequence is CSAEGVTEAFF. The CDR3 DNA reads TGCAGCGCCGAGGGGGTGACTGAAGCTTTCTTT.

This clonotype was recorded many times. The chain uses TRBV5-4 and TRBJ1-1; tentatively, D is TRBD1 (6 bases). The CDR3 contains 15 residues. V lost 2 bases and J 0 bases, leaving 11 bases between the germline ends. Germline CDR1 and CDR2: SGHNT and YYREEE (reference sequence). The CDR3 reads CASSLDGGLNTEAFF. Written as DNA, the CDR3 is TGTGCCAGCAGCTTAGACGGGGGCCTGAACACTGAAGCTTTCTTT.

This clonotype was seen a handful of times. The chain has TRBV5-6 and TRBJ1-5; 8 bases match TRBD1. The CDR3 is 12 amino acids. V shed 5 bases and J 12 bases; nucleotides not matched to a gene: 7. Germline CDR1 is SGHDT and CDR2 is YYEEEE. DNA for the CDR3: TGTGCCAGCAGTTCCGGGACAGGCGACCAGCATTTT. As protein: CASSSGTGDQHF.

This clonotype was observed at least ten times. The chain employs TRBV12-3 or TRBV12-4 and TRBJ1-1; D is uncertain. V was pared by 6 bases and J by 3 bases, with 11 bases between. This CDR3 spans 13 amino acids. The CDR3 region has the DNA TGTGCCAGCAGCCCAATGGGGTACACTGAAGCTTTCTTT. Translated, it gives CASSPMGYTEAFF.

The chain uses TRBV7-2 and TRBJ2-3; maybe TRBD2 (6 bases). This CDR3 contains 15 residues. V was cut by 5 bases and J by 5 bases, with 17 bases left in between. Per the germline V gene, CDR1 is SGHTA and CDR2 is FQGNSA. DNA of the CDR3: TGTGCCAGCAGCCGTTGGGGCGGGGTAAGAGATACGCAGTATTTT. Protein sequence: CASSRWGGVRDTQYF.

This clonotype was seen only a few times. J is TRBJ1-1 and V is TRBV29-1; no definite D call. Germline lookup yields CDR1 SQVTM and CDR2 ANQGSEA. The CDR3 has 11 residues. Trimming left V 2 bases short and J 7 bases short, with 8 bases between. CDR3 in DNA: TGCAGCGTTGAACGTTACCGTGAAGCTTTCTTT. Translation: CSVERYREAFF.

This sequence joins TRBV7-9 and TRBJ2-5, with D possibly matching TRBD1 (5 bases). Germline loops: CDR1 SEHNR, CDR2 FQNEAQ (reference sequence). CDR3 length equals 16 residues. The germline V and J ends were trimmed by 5 bases and 2 bases, with 18 bases remaining between them. The CDR3 DNA sequence: TGTGCCAGCAGCCCAACCTGGGGCCGGATACAAGAGACCCAGTACTTC. This translates into CASSPTWGRIQETQYF.

This clonotype was observed at least ten times. The chain links TRBV5-1 to TRBJ2-2, with D hard to call. CDR1 and CDR2 from the germline V gene are SGHRS and YFSETQ. V was shortened by 4 bases and J by 1 base, with 8 bases between the two germline ends. CDR3 length: 14 residues. Here the CDR3 DNA reads TGCGCCAGCAGCAAAGACATGAACACCGGGGAGCTGTTTTTT. This gives the protein CASSKDMNTGELFF.

This clonotype has only a few counts. The rearrangement links TRBV30 to TRBJ2-7, with D possibly matching TRBD2 (6 bases). V was shortened by 0 bases and J by 6 bases, with 12 bases between the two germline ends. Germline V CDR1 and CDR2: GTSNPN, SVGIG (reference sequence). This CDR3 region has 13 residues. The CDR3 loop is CAWSVARGGEQYF. As DNA, the CDR3 is TGTGCCTGGAGTGTGGCGAGGGGAGGCGAGCAGTACTTC.

In this sample, this clonotype turned up many times. The chain employs TRBV4-3 and TRBJ1-3; D not resolved. This CDR3 contains 12 residues. Per the germline V gene, CDR1 is LGHNA and CDR2 is YSLEER. The V end was cut by 0 bases, the J end by 4 bases, with 1 base between. CDR3 residues: CASSQEGNTIYF. CDR3 DNA: TGCGCCAGCAGCCAAGAAGGAAACACCATATATTTT.

Many counts were recorded for this clonotype. The chain joins TRBV7-9 to TRBJ2-7; no firm D call. The CDR3 has 15 residues. Germline CDR1 SEHNR, CDR2 FQNEAQ (reference sequence). Trimming shortened V by 1 base and J by 2 bases, and 12 bases separated the two germline ends. This chain's CDR3 is CASSLDGSFAYEQYF. As DNA, the CDR3 is TGTGCCAGCAGCTTAGATGGTTCTTTCGCCTACGAGCAGTACTTC.

The rearrangement uses TRBV5-1 and TRBJ2-1, with TRBD1 matching 9 bases. CDR1 and CDR2 from the germline V gene are SGHRS and YFSETQ. The CDR3 consists of 15 residues. V was pared by 4 bases and J by 4 bases, with 6 bases of the junction left unmatched. CDR3 sequence: CASSGPGTGYNEQFF. CDR3 sequence (DNA): TGCGCCAGCAGCGGACCCGGGACAGGGTACAATGAGCAGTTCTTC. The complete variable domain, with remaining parts taken from reference TRBV5-1 and TRBJ2-1, reads KAGVTQTPRYLIKTRGQQVTLSCSPISGHRSVSWYQQTPGQGLQFLFEYFSETQRNKGNFPGRFSGRQFSNSRSEMNVSTLELGDSALYLCASSGPGTGYNEQFFGPGTRLTVL.

V gene TRBV3-1 combines with J gene TRBJ1-1; 7 positions match TRBD1. J was trimmed by 4 bases and V by 3 bases; bases with no gene match: 8. The V gene's germline CDR1 is LGHDT and CDR2 YNNKEL (reference sequence). This CDR3 is 15 amino acids long. CDR3 nucleotide sequence: TGTGCCAGCAGCCAGATGACAGGGCACGGCACTGAAGCTTTCTTT. Translated, it gives CASSQMTGHGTEAFF.

This clonotype was seen at least ten times. This chain uses TRBV12-3 or TRBV12-4 with TRBJ1-1; TRBD1 might be the D (6 bases). Trimming took off 6 bases at V and 5 bases at J, with 13 bases between the two ends. The CDR3 has 13 amino acids. Here the CDR3 DNA reads TGTGCCAGCAGCCGACAGGTGAGGACTGAAGCTTTCTTT. The encoded protein is CASSRQVRTEAFF.

This clonotype was seen many times. V usage is TRBV20-1 and J usage is TRBJ1-5; no clear D. Germline V gene lookup returns CDR1 DFQATT and CDR2 SNEGSKA (reference sequence). This CDR3 has 13 residues. Deletions cut 6 bases from V and 7 bases from J, with 16 bases between. The CDR3 DNA reads as TGCAGTGCCCTGGACCTGGGCAGGCAGCCCCAGCATTTT. Its translation is CSALDLGRQPQHF.

The rearrangement uses TRBV21-1 and TRBJ1-2; TRBD1 is taken as the D call from the table, unchecked against the DNA. TRBV21-1 is a pseudogene segment. This CDR3 has 12 amino acids. The CDR3 nucleotides read TGTGCCAGCAGCGCCAGGGGGCCGGGCTACACCTTC. This sequence encodes CASSARGPGYTF.